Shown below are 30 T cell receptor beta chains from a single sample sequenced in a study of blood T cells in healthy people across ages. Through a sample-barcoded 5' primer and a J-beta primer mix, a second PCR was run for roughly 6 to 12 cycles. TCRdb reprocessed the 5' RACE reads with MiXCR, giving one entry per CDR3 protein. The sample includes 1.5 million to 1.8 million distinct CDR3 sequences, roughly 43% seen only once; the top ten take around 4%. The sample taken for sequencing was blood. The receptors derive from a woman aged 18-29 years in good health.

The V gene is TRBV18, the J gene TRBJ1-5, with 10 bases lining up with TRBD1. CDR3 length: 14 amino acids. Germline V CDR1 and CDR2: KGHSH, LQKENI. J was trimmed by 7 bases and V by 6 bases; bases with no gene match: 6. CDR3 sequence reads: CASSATGGQQPQHF. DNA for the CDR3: TGTGCCAGCTCTGCGACAGGGGGCCAACAGCCCCAGCATTTT.

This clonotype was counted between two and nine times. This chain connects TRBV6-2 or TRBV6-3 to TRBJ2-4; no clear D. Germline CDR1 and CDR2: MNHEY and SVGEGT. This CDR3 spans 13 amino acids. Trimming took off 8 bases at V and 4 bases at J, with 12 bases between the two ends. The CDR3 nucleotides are TGTGCCAGCGGTCTTGCCGGGAAAAACATTCAGTACTTC. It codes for CASGLAGKNIQYF.

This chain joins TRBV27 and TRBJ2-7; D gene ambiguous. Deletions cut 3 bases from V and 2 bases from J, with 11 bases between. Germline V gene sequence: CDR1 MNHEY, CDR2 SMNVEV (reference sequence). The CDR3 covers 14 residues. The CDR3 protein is CASSFGSTTYEQYF. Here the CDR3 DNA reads TGTGCCAGCAGTTTCGGATCCACCACCTACGAGCAGTACTTC.

The chain's CDR3 is CASKFLAGSNQPQHF. CDR3 DNA: TGTGCCAGCAAATTTCTGGCGGGCAGCAATCAGCCCCAGCATTTT. The chain recombines TRBV6-2 or TRBV6-3 with TRBJ1-5; D is unresolved. The CDR3 contains 15 residues. V was clipped by 7 bases and J by 1 base, with 14 bases between them. CDR1 and CDR2 from the germline V gene are MNHEY and SVGEGT.

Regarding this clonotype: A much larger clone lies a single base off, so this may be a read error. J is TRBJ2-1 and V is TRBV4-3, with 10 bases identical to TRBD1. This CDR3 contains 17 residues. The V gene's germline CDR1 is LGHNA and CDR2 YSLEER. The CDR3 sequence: CAGSQDLTGGDSNEQFF. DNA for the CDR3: TGCGCCGGCAGCCAAGATCTGACAGGGGGCGATTCCAATGAGCAGTTCTTC.

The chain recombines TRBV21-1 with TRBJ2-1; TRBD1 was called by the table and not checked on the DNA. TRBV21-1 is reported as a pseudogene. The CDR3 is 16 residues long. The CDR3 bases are TGTGCCAGCAGCACCCGGACCTGGACCTCCTACAATGAGCAGTTCTTC. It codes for CASSTRTWTSYNEQFF.

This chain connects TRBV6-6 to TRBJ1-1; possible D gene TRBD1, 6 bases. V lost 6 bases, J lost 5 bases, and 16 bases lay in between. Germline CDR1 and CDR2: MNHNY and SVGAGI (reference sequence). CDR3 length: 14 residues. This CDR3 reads CASSHGQGKTEAFF. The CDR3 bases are TGTGCCAGCAGCCACGGGCAGGGGAAAACTGAAGCTTTCTTT.

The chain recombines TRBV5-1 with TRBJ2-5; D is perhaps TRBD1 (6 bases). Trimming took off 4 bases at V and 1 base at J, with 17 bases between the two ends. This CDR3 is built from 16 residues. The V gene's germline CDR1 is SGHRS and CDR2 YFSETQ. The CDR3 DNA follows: TGCGCCAGCAGCCTAACCGGGACAATGATCCAAGAGACCCAGTACTTC. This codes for CASSLTGTMIQETQYF.

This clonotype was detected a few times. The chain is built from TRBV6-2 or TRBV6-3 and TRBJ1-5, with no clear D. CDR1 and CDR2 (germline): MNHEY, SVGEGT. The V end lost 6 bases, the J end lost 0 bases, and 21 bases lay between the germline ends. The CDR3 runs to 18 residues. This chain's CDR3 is CASSPGQDLYYSNQPQHF. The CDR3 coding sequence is TGTGCCAGCAGCCCCGGCCAGGACCTTTACTATAGCAATCAGCCCCAGCATTTT.

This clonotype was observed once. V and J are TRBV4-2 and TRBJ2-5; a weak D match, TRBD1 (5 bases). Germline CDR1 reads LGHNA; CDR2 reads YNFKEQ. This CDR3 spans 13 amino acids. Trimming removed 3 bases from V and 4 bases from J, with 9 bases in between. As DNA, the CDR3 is TGTGCCAGCAGCCATACCCAGGGAGAGACCCAGTACTTC. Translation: CASSHTQGETQYF.

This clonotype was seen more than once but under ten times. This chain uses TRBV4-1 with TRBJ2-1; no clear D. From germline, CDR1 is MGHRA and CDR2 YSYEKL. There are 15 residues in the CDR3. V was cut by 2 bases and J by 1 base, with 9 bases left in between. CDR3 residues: CASSQTQASYNEQFF. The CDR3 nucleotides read TGCGCCAGCAGCCAAACGCAGGCTTCCTACAATGAGCAGTTCTTC.

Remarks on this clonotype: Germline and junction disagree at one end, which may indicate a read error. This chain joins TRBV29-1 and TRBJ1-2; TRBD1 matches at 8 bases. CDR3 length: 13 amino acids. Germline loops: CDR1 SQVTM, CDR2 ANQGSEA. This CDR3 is CSVSGGAAAGCTF. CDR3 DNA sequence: TGCAGCGTCTCAGGGGGCGCGGCGGCTGGCTGCACCTTC.

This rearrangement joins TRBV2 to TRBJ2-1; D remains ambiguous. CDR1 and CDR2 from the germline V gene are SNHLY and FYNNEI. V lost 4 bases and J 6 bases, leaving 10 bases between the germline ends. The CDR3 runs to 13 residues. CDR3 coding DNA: TGTGCCAGCAGTGTGGGCAGTATCAATGAGCAGTTCTTC. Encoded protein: CASSVGSINEQFF.

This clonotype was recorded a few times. CDR3 sequence: CASSPHPVVYEQYF. CDR3 coding DNA: TGTGCCAGCAGCCCACATCCTGTCGTCTACGAGCAGTACTTC. The rearrangement uses TRBV3-1 and TRBJ2-7, with D unresolved. V lost 4 bases and J lost 3, with 13 bases in between. This CDR3 is 14 amino acids long. Germline V gene lookup returns CDR1 LGHDT and CDR2 YNNKEL (reference sequence).

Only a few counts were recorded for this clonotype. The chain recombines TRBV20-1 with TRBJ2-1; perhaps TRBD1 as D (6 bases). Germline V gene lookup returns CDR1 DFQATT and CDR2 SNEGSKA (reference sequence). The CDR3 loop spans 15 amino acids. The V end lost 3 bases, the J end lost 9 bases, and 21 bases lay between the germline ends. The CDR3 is CSAREGQLQVGEQFF. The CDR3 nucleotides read TGCAGTGCTAGGGAAGGACAGTTACAGGTGGGTGAGCAGTTCTTC.

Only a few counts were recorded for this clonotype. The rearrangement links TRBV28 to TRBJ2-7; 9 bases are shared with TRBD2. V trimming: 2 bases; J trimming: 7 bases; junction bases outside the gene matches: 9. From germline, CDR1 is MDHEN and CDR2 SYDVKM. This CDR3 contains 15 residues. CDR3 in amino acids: CASSLIGSGRSEQYF. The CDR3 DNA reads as TGTGCCAGCAGTTTAATTGGTAGCGGGAGAAGTGAGCAGTACTTC.

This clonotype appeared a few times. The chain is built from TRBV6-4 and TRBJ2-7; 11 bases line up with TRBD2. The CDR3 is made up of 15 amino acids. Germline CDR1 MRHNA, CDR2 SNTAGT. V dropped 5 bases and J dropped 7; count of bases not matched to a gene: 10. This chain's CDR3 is CASSSTSGTSNEQYF. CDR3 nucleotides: TGTGCCAGCAGTTCGACTAGCGGGACTTCCAATGAGCAGTACTTC.

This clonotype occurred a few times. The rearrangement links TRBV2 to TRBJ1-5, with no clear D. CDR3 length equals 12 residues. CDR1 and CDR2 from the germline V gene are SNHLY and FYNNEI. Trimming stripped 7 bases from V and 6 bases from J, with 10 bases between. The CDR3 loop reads CASNIGGQPQHF. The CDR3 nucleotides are TGTGCCAGCAACATAGGTGGTCAGCCCCAGCATTTT. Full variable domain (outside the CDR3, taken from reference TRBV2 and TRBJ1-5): EPEVTQTPSHQVTQMGQEVILRCVPISNHLYFYWYRQILGQKVEFLVSFYNNEISEKSEIFDDQFSVERPDGSNFTLKIRSTKLEDSAMYFCASNIGGQPQHFGDGTRLSIL.

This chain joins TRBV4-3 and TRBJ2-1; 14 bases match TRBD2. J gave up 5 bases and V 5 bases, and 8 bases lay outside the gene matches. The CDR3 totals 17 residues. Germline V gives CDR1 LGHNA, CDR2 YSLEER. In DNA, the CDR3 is TGCGCCAGCAGCGAAGGACTAGCGGGGGGCAGGAACAATGAGCAGTTCTTC. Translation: CASSEGLAGGRNNEQFF.

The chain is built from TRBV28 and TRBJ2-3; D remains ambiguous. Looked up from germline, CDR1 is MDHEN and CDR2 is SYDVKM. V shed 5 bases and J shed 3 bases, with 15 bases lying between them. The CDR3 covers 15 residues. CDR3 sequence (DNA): TGTGCCAGCAGTAACACTGGGGTGGGGACAGATACGCAGTATTTT. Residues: CASSNTGVGTDTQYF.

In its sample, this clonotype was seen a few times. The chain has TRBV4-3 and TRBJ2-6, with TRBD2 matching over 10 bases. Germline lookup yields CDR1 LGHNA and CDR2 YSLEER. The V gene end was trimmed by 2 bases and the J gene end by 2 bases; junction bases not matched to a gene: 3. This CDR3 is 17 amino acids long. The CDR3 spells CASSQLAGVTGANVLTF. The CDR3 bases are TGCGCCAGCAGCCAACTAGCGGGAGTAACTGGGGCCAACGTCCTGACTTTC.

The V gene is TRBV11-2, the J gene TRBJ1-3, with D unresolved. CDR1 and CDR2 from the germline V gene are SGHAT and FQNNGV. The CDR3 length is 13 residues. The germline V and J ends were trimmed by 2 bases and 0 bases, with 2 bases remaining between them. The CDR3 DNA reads TGTGCCAGCAGCTTACCCTCTGGAAACACCATATATTTT. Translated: CASSLPSGNTIYF. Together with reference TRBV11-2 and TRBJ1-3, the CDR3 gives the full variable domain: EAGVAQSPRYKIIEKRQSVAFWCNPISGHATLYWYQQILGQGPKLLIQFQNNGVVDDSQLPKDRFSAERLKGVDSTLKIQPAKLEDSAVYLCASSLPSGNTIYFGEGSWLTVV.

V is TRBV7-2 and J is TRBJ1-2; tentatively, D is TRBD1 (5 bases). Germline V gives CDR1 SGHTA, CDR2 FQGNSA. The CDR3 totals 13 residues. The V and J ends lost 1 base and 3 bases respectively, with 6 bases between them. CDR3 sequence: CASSLGQHYGYTF. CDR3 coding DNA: TGTGCCAGCAGCTTAGGACAGCACTATGGCTACACCTTC.

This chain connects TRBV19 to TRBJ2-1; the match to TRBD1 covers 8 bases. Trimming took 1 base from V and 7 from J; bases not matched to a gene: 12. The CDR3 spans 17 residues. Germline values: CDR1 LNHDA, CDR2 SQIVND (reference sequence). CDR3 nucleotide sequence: TGTGCCAGTAGTATAGGGTCGAGGACAGGGTATTCTAATGAGCAGTTCTTC. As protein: CASSIGSRTGYSNEQFF. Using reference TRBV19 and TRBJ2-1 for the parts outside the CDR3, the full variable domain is DGGITQSPKYLFRKEGQNVTLSCEQNLNHDAMYWYRQDPGQGLRLIYYSQIVNDFQKGDIAEGYSVSREKKESFPLTVTSAQKNPTAFYLCASSIGSRTGYSNEQFFGPGTRLTVL.

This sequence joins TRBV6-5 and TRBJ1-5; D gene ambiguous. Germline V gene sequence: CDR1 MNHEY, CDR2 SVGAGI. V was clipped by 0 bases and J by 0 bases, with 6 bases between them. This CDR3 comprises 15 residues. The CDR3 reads CASSYSLNSNQPQHF. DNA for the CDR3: TGTGCCAGCAGTTACTCCCTGAATAGCAATCAGCCCCAGCATTTT.

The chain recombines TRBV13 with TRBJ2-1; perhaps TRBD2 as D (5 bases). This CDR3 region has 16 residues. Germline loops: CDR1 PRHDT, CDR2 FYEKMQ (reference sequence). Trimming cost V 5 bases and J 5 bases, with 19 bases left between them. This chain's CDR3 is CASSLTGFFPNNEQFF. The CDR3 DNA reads TGTGCCAGCAGCCTGACGGGGTTCTTTCCTAACAATGAGCAGTTCTTC.

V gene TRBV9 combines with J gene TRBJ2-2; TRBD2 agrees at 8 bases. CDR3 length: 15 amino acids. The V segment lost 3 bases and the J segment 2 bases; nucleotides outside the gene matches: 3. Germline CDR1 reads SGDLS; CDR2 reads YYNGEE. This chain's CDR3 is CASSATSGNTGELFF. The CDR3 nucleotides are TGTGCCAGCAGCGCTACTAGCGGAAACACCGGGGAGCTGTTTTTT.

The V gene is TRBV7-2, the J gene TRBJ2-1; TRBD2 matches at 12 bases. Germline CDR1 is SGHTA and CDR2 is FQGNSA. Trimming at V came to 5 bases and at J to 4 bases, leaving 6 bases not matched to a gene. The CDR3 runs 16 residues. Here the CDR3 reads CASSTGLAGPYNEQFF. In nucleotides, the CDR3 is TGTGCCAGCAGCACCGGACTAGCGGGACCTTACAATGAGCAGTTCTTC.

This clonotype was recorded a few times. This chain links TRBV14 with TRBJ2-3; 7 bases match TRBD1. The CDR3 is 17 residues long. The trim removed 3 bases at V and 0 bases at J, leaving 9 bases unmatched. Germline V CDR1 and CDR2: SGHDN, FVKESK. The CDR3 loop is CASSHLTGQYSTDTQYF. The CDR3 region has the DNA TGTGCCAGCAGCCACCTGACAGGGCAATATAGCACAGATACGCAGTATTTT.

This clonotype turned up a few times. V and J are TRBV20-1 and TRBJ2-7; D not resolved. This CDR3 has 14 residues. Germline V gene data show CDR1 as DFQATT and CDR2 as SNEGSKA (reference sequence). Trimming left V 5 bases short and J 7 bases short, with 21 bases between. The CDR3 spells CSAPQIQSVDEQYF. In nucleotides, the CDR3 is TGCAGTGCTCCTCAGATCCAATCCGTCGATGAGCAGTACTTC.